The source of this T cell receptor beta chain is a study of blood T cell repertoires in COVID-19. About the study: Samples came from the United States, Italy and Spain, spanning acute and convalescent COVID-19. The analysed material was cDNA or gDNA that came from T cells, B-cell-depleted T cells, or PBMCs.

Germline CDR1 reads SGHNT; CDR2 reads YYREEE (reference sequence). The CDR3 covers 15 residues. Trimming shortened V by 0 bases and J by 0 bases, and 6 bases separated the two germline ends. How the authors handled the data: Amplification from reference gene primers served as the basis for estimated nucleated cell counts. The table came from immunoSEQ multiplex PCR; TCRdb's copy has only in-frame clones and leaves some out. That table supplies the V and J calls and clone size; D and trimming were determined from the DNA. The data contain some 95,000 clones, 80% to 95% of them seen just once; the ten biggest clones take up about 2.5%.

The chain is built from TRBV5-4 and TRBJ1-4, with D unresolved. This clonotype was obtained from a human donor with active COVID-19. The donor label of this sample is uncertain. Material for sequencing was peripheral blood. Written as DNA, the CDR3 is TGTGCCAGCAGCTTGGGGTTAGCAACTAATGAAAAACTGTTTTTT. Its protein product is CASSLGLATNEKLFF.